This TCR beta chain was identified during a study of cytomegalovirus exposure and HLA in healthy donors. The CDR3 is 13 residues long. Deletions cut 11 bases from V and 3 bases from J, with 14 bases between. CDR1 and CDR2 (germline): SNHLY, FYNNEI. Measured with immunoSEQ multiplex PCR; TCRdb has only the in-frame clones, and not every one. The table records around 300,000 clones, approximately 86% of them present only once. The sequence derives from a woman between 18 and 29 years old in good health and CMV-seronegative. Source material: PBMCs. The chain recombines TRBV2 with TRBJ2-1, with D maybe TRBD2 (6 bases). CDR3 residues: CASLPTSYNEQFF. The DNA for the CDR3 is TGTGCCTCCTTGCCGACTAGCTACAATGAGCAGTTCTTC.